Sequencing of this T cell receptor (beta chain) was carried out in a study of cytomegalovirus exposure and HLA in healthy donors. Germline trimming cut 6 bases from V and 6 bases from J; bases unmatched to any gene: 5. Germline V gene lookup returns CDR1 MNHEY and CDR2 SVGAGI. The CDR3 covers 13 residues. Using immunoSEQ multiplex PCR, the repertoire was profiled, and TCRdb retains in-frame clones only, with some absent. The repertoire holds some 150,000 clones, with approximately 91% as singletons. The TCR comes from a man younger than 35 in good health and CMV-seronegative. The chain has TRBV6-5 and TRBJ1-5; 7 bases match TRBD1. Sequenced input: PBMCs. CDR3 loop: CASSTTGSQPQHF. The CDR3 region has the DNA TGTGCCAGCAGCACGACAGGGTCTCAGCCCCAGCATTTT.